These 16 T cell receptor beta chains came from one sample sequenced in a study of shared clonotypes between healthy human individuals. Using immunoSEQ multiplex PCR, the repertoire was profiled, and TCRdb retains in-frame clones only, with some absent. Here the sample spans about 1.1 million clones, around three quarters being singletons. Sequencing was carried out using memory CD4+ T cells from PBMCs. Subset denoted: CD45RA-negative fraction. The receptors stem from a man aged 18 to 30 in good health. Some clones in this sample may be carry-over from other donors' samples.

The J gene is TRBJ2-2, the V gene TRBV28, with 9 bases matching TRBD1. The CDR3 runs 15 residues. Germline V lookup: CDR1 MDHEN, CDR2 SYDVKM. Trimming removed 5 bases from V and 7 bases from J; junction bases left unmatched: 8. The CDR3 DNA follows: TGTGCCAGCAGTGGGAGGGACAGGGCCGGCGGGGAGCTGTTTTTT. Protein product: CASSGRDRAGGELFF.

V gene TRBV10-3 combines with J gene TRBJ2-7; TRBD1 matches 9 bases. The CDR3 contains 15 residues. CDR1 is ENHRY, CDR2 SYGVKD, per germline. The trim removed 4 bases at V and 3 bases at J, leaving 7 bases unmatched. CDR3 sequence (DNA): TGTGCCATCAGTGTAGACAGGGGGGATGGCTACGAGCAGTACTTC. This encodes CAISVDRGDGYEQYF.

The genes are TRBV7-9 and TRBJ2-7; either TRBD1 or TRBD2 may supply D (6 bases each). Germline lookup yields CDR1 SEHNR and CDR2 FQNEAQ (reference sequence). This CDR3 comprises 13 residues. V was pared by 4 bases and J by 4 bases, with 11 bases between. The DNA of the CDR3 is TGTGCCAGCAGCTCCACAGGGAGGTACGAGCAGTACTTC. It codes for CASSSTGRYEQYF.

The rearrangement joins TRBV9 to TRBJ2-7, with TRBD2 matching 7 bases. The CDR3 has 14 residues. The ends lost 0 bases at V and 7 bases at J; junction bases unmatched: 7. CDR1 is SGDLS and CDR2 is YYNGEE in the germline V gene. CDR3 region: CASSVAPGAGEQYF. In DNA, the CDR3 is TGTGCCAGCAGCGTAGCCCCGGGAGCGGGGGAGCAGTACTTC.

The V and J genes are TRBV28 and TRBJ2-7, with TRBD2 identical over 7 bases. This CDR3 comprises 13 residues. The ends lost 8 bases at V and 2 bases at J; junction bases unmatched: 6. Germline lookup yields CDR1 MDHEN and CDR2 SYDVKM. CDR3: CASGGVRTYEQYF. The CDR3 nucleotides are TGTGCCAGCGGGGGGGTCCGGACCTACGAGCAGTACTTC.

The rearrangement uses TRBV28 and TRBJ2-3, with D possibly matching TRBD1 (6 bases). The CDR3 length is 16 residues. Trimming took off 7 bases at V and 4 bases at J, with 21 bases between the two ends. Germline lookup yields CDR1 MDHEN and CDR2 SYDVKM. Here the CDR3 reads CASNPRGRVSPDTQYF. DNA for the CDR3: TGTGCCAGCAACCCCAGGGGTCGTGTATCTCCAGATACGCAGTATTTT.

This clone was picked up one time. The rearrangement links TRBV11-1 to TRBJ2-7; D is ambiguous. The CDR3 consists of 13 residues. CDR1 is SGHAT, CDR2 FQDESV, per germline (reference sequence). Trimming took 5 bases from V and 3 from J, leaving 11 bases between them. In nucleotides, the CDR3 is TGTGCCAGCAGCCCTGTCCCGGGCTACGAGCAGTACTTC. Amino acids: CASSPVPGYEQYF. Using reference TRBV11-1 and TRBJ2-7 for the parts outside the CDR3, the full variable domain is EAEVAQSPRYKITEKSQAVAFWCDPISGHATLYWYRQILGQGPELLVQFQDESVVDDSQLPKDRFSAERLKGVDSTLKIQPAELGDSAMYLCASSPVPGYEQYFGPGTRLTVT.

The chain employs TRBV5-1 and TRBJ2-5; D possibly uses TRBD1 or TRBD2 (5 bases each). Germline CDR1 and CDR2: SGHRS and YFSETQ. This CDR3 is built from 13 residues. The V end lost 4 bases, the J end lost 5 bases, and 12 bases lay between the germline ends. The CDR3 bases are TGCGCCAGCAGCGGGGACCCTGGGGAGACCCAGTACTTC. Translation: CASSGDPGETQYF.

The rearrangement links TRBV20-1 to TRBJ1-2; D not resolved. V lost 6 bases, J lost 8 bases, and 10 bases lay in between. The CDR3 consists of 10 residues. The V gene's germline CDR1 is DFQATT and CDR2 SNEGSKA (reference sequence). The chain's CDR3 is CSALSSGYTF. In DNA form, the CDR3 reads TGCAGTGCCCTTTCCTCCGGCTACACCTTC.

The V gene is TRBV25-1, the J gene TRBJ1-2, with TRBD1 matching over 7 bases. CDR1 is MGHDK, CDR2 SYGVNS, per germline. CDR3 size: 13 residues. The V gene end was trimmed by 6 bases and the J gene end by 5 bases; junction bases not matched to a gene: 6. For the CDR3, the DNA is TGTGCCAGCAGCTTCCCGGGACAGTATGGCTACACCTTC. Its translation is CASSFPGQYGYTF.

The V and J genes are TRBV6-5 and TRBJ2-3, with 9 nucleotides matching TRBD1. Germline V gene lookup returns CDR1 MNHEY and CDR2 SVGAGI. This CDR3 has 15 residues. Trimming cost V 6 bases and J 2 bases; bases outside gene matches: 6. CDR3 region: CASRNGDRVTDTQYF. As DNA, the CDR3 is TGTGCCAGCAGAAACGGGGACAGGGTCACAGATACGCAGTATTTT.

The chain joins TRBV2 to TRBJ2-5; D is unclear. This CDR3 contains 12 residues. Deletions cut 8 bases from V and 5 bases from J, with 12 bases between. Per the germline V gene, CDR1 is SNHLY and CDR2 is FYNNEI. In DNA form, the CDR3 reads TGTGCCAGCCAGGACCTACGGGAGACCCAGTACTTC. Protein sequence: CASQDLRETQYF.

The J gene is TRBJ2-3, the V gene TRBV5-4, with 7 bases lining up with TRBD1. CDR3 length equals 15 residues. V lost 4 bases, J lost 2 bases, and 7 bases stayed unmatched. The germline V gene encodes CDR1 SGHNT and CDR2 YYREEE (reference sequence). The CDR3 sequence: CASSPRQGTTDTQYF. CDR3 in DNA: TGTGCCAGCAGCCCGCGACAGGGCACCACAGATACGCAGTATTTT.

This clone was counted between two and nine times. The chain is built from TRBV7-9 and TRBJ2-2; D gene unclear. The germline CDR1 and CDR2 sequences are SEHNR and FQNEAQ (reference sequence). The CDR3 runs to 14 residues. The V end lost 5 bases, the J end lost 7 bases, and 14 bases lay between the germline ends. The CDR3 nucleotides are TGTGCCAGCAGCCCCCCCCGGACCCTCGGGGAGCTGTTTTTT. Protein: CASSPPRTLGELFF.

The DNA of the CDR3 is TGTGCCTGGAGTGTACAGGCCAGCTATGGCTACACCTTC. This gives the protein CAWSVQASYGYTF. The chain joins TRBV30 to TRBJ1-2, with D tentatively TRBD1 (5 bases). Looked up from germline, CDR1 is GTSNPN and CDR2 is SVGIG (reference sequence). This CDR3 comprises 13 residues. Trimming pared 0 bases from V and 4 bases from J, leaving 9 bases between.

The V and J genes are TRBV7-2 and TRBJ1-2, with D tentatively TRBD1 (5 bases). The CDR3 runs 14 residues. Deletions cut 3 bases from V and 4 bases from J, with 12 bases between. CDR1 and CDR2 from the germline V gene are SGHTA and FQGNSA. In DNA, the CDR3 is TGTGCCAGCAGCTTTGGACACGGCCCCTATGGCTACACCTTC. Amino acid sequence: CASSFGHGPYGYTF. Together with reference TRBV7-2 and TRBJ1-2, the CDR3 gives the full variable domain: GAGVSQSPSNKVTEKGKDVELRCDPISGHTALYWYRQSLGQGLEFLIYFQGNSAPDKSGLPSDRFSAERTGGSVSTLTIQRTQQEDSAVYLCASSFGHGPYGYTFGSGTRLTVV.